This T cell receptor beta chain was profiled in a study of cytomegalovirus exposure and HLA in healthy donors. Study as a whole: Membership in the Caucasian-associated ancestry cluster was found for around 81% of nearly 400 genotyped donors. Study-level results: Earlier analysis looked at TCR beta V segments, and most were productive about 90% or about 30% of the time. The authors later linked a missense DCLRE1C variant to TCR beta V- and J-gene trimming.

PCR primers comprised 60 Vbeta and 13 Jbeta primers. Measured with immunoSEQ multiplex PCR; TCRdb has only the in-frame clones, and not every one. The sample lists some 150,000 clones, about 80% occurring once. In regard to this clone: As yet, its antigen is unknown.

Germline assignment: CDR1 SEHNR and CDR2 FQNEAQ (reference sequence). The length of the CDR3 is 16 residues. V lost 0 bases and J lost 2; bases outside the gene matches: 2. The TCR comes from a man aged 18 to 35 in good health and CMV-seropositive. The rearrangement uses TRBV7-9 and TRBJ2-3; 10 bases are shared with TRBD2. Material for sequencing was PBMCs. The CDR3 sequence: CASSLASGRPTDTQYF. The CDR3 DNA sequence: TGTGCCAGCAGCTTAGCTAGCGGGAGGCCCACAGATACGCAGTATTTT.